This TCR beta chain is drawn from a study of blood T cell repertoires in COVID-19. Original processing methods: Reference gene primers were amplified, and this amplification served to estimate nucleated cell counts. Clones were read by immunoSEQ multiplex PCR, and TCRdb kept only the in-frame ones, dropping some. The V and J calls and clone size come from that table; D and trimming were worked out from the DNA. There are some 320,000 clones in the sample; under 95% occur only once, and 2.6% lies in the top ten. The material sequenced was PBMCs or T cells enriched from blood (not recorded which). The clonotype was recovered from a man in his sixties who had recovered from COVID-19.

CDR3 coding DNA: TGTGCCAGCAGCTTATCTAGCCGGAACACCGGGGAGCTGTTTTTT. Residues: CASSLSSRNTGELFF. The chain is built from TRBV7-2 and TRBJ2-2; D might be TRBD2 (5 bases). The CDR3 consists of 15 residues. Trimming removed 2 bases at V and 1 base at J, with 8 bases between. The germline CDR1 and CDR2 sequences are SGHTA and FQGNSA. Looking up the rest from reference TRBV7-2 and TRBJ2-2 gives the full variable domain: GAGVSQSPSNKVTEKGKDVELRCDPISGHTALYWYRQSLGQGLEFLIYFQGNSAPDKSGLPSDRFSAERTGGSVSTLTIQRTQQEDSAVYLCASSLSSRNTGELFFGEGSRLTVL.